The 29 T cell receptor beta chains presented below share a single source sample, sequenced in a study of blood T cell repertoires in COVID-19. Clones were read by immunoSEQ multiplex PCR, and TCRdb kept only the in-frame ones, dropping some. The sample lists 100,000 to 150,000 clones; 88% were seen once. The sequencing input was peripheral blood. Receptors originate from a woman aged 80 or older with acute or convalescent COVID-19.

The chain carries TRBV5-1 and TRBJ2-2; 9 bases line up with TRBD1. Germline V lookup: CDR1 SGHRS, CDR2 YFSETQ. V lost 7 bases and J lost 2; bases outside the gene matches: 6. The CDR3 spans 15 residues. The DNA for the CDR3 is TGCGCCAGCCAGGACAGGGGAACAAACACCGGGGAGCTGTTTTTT. Its translation is CASQDRGTNTGELFF.

The chain carries TRBV7-2 and TRBJ2-7; TRBD2 matches at 12 bases. CDR1 is SGHTA, CDR2 FQGNSA, per germline. Trimming cost V 2 bases and J 6 bases; bases outside gene matches: 5. The CDR3 is 15 residues long. CDR3 in DNA: TGTGCCAGCAGCTTACCGGTACTAGCGGGAGGCGAGCAGTACTTC. It is translated as CASSLPVLAGGEQYF.

The V gene is TRBV5-1, the J gene TRBJ2-7; D might be TRBD1 (6 bases). Deletions cut 1 base from V and 3 bases from J, with 8 bases between. CDR1 SGHRS and CDR2 YFSETQ come from the germline V gene. This CDR3 comprises 13 residues. Here the CDR3 reads CASSLYRDYEQYF. The CDR3 DNA sequence: TGCGCCAGCAGCTTGTACAGGGACTACGAGCAGTACTTC.

V usage is TRBV19 and J usage is TRBJ1-6, with 9 bases matching TRBD1. The CDR3 is made up of 16 amino acids. V shed 5 bases and J 4 bases; nucleotides not matched to a gene: 6. Germline V lookup: CDR1 LNHDA, CDR2 SQIVND (reference sequence). Written as DNA, the CDR3 is TGTGCCAGTAGTGGAAGGGGACAGGGTTATAATTCACCCCTCCACTTT. It codes for CASSGRGQGYNSPLHF.

This chain uses TRBV5-3 with TRBJ1-2, with 8 bases aligning to TRBD1. TRBV5-3 carries the ORF label, with uncertain function. The V and J ends lost 2 bases and 12 bases, in that order; junction bases with no gene match: 9. There are 13 residues in the CDR3. This CDR3 reads CARSFPGGSLDTF. In DNA, the CDR3 is TGTGCCAGAAGCTTTCCAGGGGGCAGTTTGGACACCTTC.

This clone was counted a few times. The V and J genes are TRBV6-1 and TRBJ1-5, with 7 bases matching TRBD1. V dropped 4 bases and J dropped 0; count of bases not matched to a gene: 9. Germline loops: CDR1 MNHNS, CDR2 SASEGT. The CDR3 extends over 17 amino acids. The CDR3 region has the DNA TGTGCCAGCAGTGGCCGGGACAGCTCCCTTAGCAATCAGCCCCAGCATTTT. Its protein is CASSGRDSSLSNQPQHF.

The V gene is TRBV20-1, the J gene TRBJ2-2; tentatively, D is TRBD2 (5 bases). The CDR3 totals 15 residues. With 3 bases removed from V and 5 bases from J, the gap between germline ends came to 16 bases. The germline CDR1 and CDR2 sequences are DFQATT and SNEGSKA (reference sequence). In DNA form, the CDR3 reads TGCAGTGCTAGTCCACGGCATCGGGGTACCGGGGAGCTGTTTTTT. This gives the protein CSASPRHRGTGELFF.

V is TRBV3-1 (or the pseudogene TRBV3-2) and J is TRBJ2-7; 7 nucleotides agree with TRBD1. Trimming cost V 2 bases and J 12 bases; bases outside gene matches: 10. Germline V lookup: CDR1 LGHDT, CDR2 YNNKEL (reference sequence). There are 13 residues in the CDR3. The CDR3 DNA is TGTGCCAGCAGCCAACTCAGGACAGGCAGGCGGTACTTC. Protein: CASSQLRTGRRYF.

The chain uses TRBV7-9 and TRBJ2-3; D perhaps matches TRBD2 (5 bases). V was trimmed by 1 base and J by 4 bases, leaving 6 bases between them. From germline, CDR1 is SEHNR and CDR2 FQNEAQ (reference sequence). This CDR3 spans 13 amino acids. DNA for the CDR3: TGTGCCAGCAGCTTAGGAGGGTCAGATACGCAGTATTTT. Its protein is CASSLGGSDTQYF.

This chain uses TRBV5-4 with TRBJ2-5, with 11 bases that match TRBD2. CDR3 length: 15 residues. The germline V gene encodes CDR1 SGHNT and CDR2 YYREEE (reference sequence). The junction had 2 bases not matched to a gene; V was cut back by 0 bases and J by 4 bases. The CDR3 sequence is CASSLGLAGGETQYF. In nucleotides, the CDR3 is TGTGCCAGCAGCTTGGGTCTAGCGGGAGGAGAGACCCAGTACTTC.

The rearrangement links TRBV28 to TRBJ1-2, with a possible D match to TRBD1 (5 bases). The CDR3 is 14 residues long. The V and J ends lost 2 bases and 8 bases respectively, with 15 bases between them. CDR1 is MDHEN and CDR2 is SYDVKM in the germline V gene. CDR3 coding DNA: TGTGCCAGCAGTTTAGAGACAGTCCGAAGAGGCTACACCTTC. Encoded protein: CASSLETVRRGYTF.

The chain joins TRBV4-1 to TRBJ1-5; no clear D gene. Trimming cost V 1 base and J 3 bases, with 10 bases left between them. CDR1 and CDR2 (germline): MGHRA, YSYEKL. There are 15 residues in the CDR3. The CDR3 sequence is CASSQAGRDNQPQHF. The CDR3 bases are TGCGCCAGCAGCCAAGCGGGGAGGGACAATCAGCCCCAGCATTTT.

The genes are TRBV9 and TRBJ2-2; weak D call: TRBD2 (5 bases). CDR1 and CDR2 from the germline V gene are SGDLS and YYNGEE. With 4 bases removed from V and 5 bases from J, the gap between germline ends came to 15 bases. The CDR3 runs 15 residues. This chain's CDR3 is CASSTRPDLTGELFF. The CDR3 coding sequence is TGTGCCAGCAGCACTCGACCGGACTTGACCGGGGAGCTGTTTTTT.

This sequence joins TRBV18 and TRBJ2-6; 7 positions agree with TRBD2. V shed 3 bases, J shed 3 bases, and the junction held 14 bases outside the gene matches. Germline V gives CDR1 KGHSH, CDR2 LQKENI. The CDR3 loop spans 19 amino acids. The CDR3 here is CASSPKTMVSGNGANVLTF. The CDR3 region has the DNA TGTGCCAGCTCACCGAAGACTATGGTGAGCGGGAATGGGGCCAACGTCCTGACTTTC.

V usage is TRBV2 and J usage is TRBJ2-7, with TRBD1 identical over 9 bases. The CDR3 sequence is 13 residues long. Germline CDR1 SNHLY, CDR2 FYNNEI. After removal of 7 bases from V and 5 bases from J, the junction contained 6 bases not matched to a gene. The CDR3: CASTVDRGHEQYF. The CDR3, as DNA: TGTGCCAGCACCGTGGACAGGGGCCACGAGCAGTACTTC.

V gene TRBV2 combines with J gene TRBJ1-2, with 7 bases lining up with TRBD1. V shed 6 bases and J 2 bases; nucleotides not matched to a gene: 15. The V gene's germline CDR1 is SNHLY and CDR2 FYNNEI. The CDR3 spans 17 residues. CDR3 amino acids: CASRKTQTQGKNYGYTF. Written as DNA, the CDR3 is TGTGCCAGCAGGAAGACACAAACACAGGGGAAGAACTATGGCTACACCTTC.

The CDR3 here is CASSKPPGQGNRDTEAFF. The CDR3, as DNA: TGTGCCAGCAGCAAACCCCCGGGACAGGGTAATAGGGACACTGAAGCTTTCTTT. This chain connects TRBV5-4 to TRBJ1-1, with TRBD1 matching over 9 bases. V lost 4 bases to trimming and J lost 3 bases; unmatched junction nucleotides: 16. This CDR3 has 18 residues. Germline V gene sequence: CDR1 SGHNT, CDR2 YYREEE (reference sequence). Drawing the rest from reference TRBV5-4 and TRBJ1-1, the complete variable domain is ETGVTQSPTHLIKTRGQQVTLRCSSQSGHNTVSWYQQALGQGPQFIFQYYREEENGRGNFPPRFSGLQFPNYSSELNVNALELDDSALYLCASSKPPGQGNRDTEAFFGQGTRLTVV.

The chain carries TRBV18 and TRBJ2-7, with D possibly TRBD2 on 6 matching bases. Germline V gene lookup returns CDR1 KGHSH and CDR2 LQKENI. Between the trimmed V and J ends, which lost 5 bases and 0 bases, there was a span of 17 bases. The CDR3 loop spans 16 amino acids. CDR3 loop: CASSAVRGYSSYEQYF. The CDR3 DNA reads TGTGCCAGCTCAGCCGTACGGGGGTACAGCTCCTACGAGCAGTACTTC. The entire variable domain, with the rest obtained from reference TRBV18 and TRBJ2-7, is as follows: NAGVMQNPRHLVRRRGQEARLRCSPMKGHSHVYWYRQLPEEGLKFMVYLQKENIIDESGMPKERFSAEFPKEGPSILRIQQVVRGDSAAYFCASSAVRGYSSYEQYFGPGTRLTVT.

V and J are TRBV6-5 and TRBJ1-2, with D hard to call. The V and J ends lost 5 bases and 5 bases respectively, with 12 bases between them. The CDR3 has 13 amino acids. The germline V gene has CDR1 MNHEY and CDR2 SVGAGI. CDR3 sequence: CASSTRDLYGYTF. In nucleotides, the CDR3 is TGTGCCAGCAGTACCCGGGATCTATATGGCTACACCTTC.

Here the CDR3 reads CASSQGGASGSETQYF. CDR3 nucleotide sequence: TGTGCCAGCAGCCAAGGAGGTGCTAGCGGCTCGGAGACCCAGTACTTC. This rearrangement joins TRBV4-2 to TRBJ2-5; 7 nucleotides line up with TRBD2. CDR3 length: 16 amino acids. The germline CDR1 and CDR2 sequences are LGHNA and YNFKEQ. V was clipped by 1 base and J by 5 bases; unmatched bases: 10.

The chain uses TRBV12-3 or TRBV12-4 and TRBJ2-1; 13 bases line up with TRBD2. The CDR3 is made up of 13 amino acids. Trimming took 6 bases from V and 12 from J; bases not matched to a gene: 5. The CDR3 nucleotides are TGTGCCAGCAGGGGACTAGCGGGATGGTCGCAGTTCTTC. This translates into CASRGLAGWSQFF.

This clone was counted a few times. This rearrangement joins TRBV2 to TRBJ2-3, with TRBD2 matching over 13 bases. J was trimmed by 4 bases and V by 7 bases; bases with no gene match: 5. Germline CDR1 SNHLY, CDR2 FYNNEI. The CDR3 covers 15 residues. CDR3 nucleotides: TGTGCCAGCACAGGGACTAGCGGGGTCCCAGATACGCAGTATTTT. Its protein product is CASTGTSGVPDTQYF.

The chain uses TRBV9 and TRBJ2-2, with D maybe TRBD2 (6 bases). Per the germline V gene, CDR1 is SGDLS and CDR2 is YYNGEE. This CDR3 comprises 15 residues. V shed 4 bases and J shed 4 bases, with 14 bases lying between them. The CDR3 sequence is CASSPRRAGTGELFF. The CDR3 nucleotides read TGTGCCAGCAGCCCCCGAAGAGCGGGCACCGGGGAGCTGTTTTTT. The full variable domain, in which reference TRBV9 and TRBJ2-2 provide the parts outside the CDR3, is DSGVTQTPKHLITATGQRVTLRCSPRSGDLSVYWYQQSLDQGLQFLIQYYNGEERAKGNILERFSAQQFPDLHSELNLSSLELGDSALYFCASSPRRAGTGELFFGEGSRLTVL.

The V call is TRBV7-2, the J call TRBJ1-2; 7 positions match TRBD1. Trimming took 2 bases from V and 8 from J; bases not matched to a gene: 8. Germline V gives CDR1 SGHTA, CDR2 FQGNSA. This CDR3 is 14 amino acids long. The CDR3 DNA sequence: TGTGCCAGCAGCTTAAATCAGGGGGTTAGGGGCTACACCTTC. It yields the protein CASSLNQGVRGYTF.

The chain links TRBV27 to TRBJ1-2; 7 nucleotides agree with TRBD1. This CDR3 has 14 residues. Per germline, CDR1 MNHEY and CDR2 SMNVEV (reference sequence). The V gene end was trimmed by 5 bases and the J gene end by 5 bases; junction bases not matched to a gene: 8. CDR3 residues: CASSPEGQSYGYTF. The CDR3, as DNA: TGTGCCAGCAGTCCGGAGGGACAGAGTTATGGCTACACCTTC.

The CDR3: CASISRSGLNYGYTF. DNA for the CDR3: TGTGCCAGCATTTCCAGGTCAGGTCTTAACTATGGCTACACCTTC. The V and J genes are TRBV27 and TRBJ1-2; no clear D. The CDR3 consists of 15 residues. V was clipped by 7 bases and J by 1 base, with 16 bases between them. Germline CDR1 reads MNHEY; CDR2 reads SMNVEV (reference sequence).

This chain links TRBV28 with TRBJ1-6, with 7 positions matching TRBD1. CDR1 is MDHEN, CDR2 SYDVKM, per germline. Losses at the gene ends were 5 bases for V and 8 bases for J; bases not matched to a gene: 12. The CDR3 covers 16 residues. In nucleotides, the CDR3 is TGTGCCAGCAGTGAGGACGGGCCAGGGGGGCATTCACCCCTCCACTTT. It is translated as CASSEDGPGGHSPLHF.

The gene calls are TRBV10-3 and TRBJ2-2; D may be TRBD1 (6 bases). Trimming removed 3 bases at V and 3 bases at J, with 8 bases between. Germline V lookup: CDR1 ENHRY, CDR2 SYGVKD. CDR3 length: 14 amino acids. The CDR3: CAISDPGDTGELFF. The CDR3 bases are TGTGCCATCAGTGACCCAGGGGACACCGGGGAGCTGTTTTTT.

The V call is TRBV3-1 (or the pseudogene TRBV3-2), the J call TRBJ1-2; D gene uncertain. The CDR3 spans 13 residues. Germline CDR1 reads LGHDT; CDR2 reads YNNKEL (reference sequence). Deletions cut 3 bases from V and 6 bases from J, with 11 bases between. CDR3 sequence reads: CASSQVQSHGYTF. DNA of the CDR3: TGTGCCAGCAGCCAGGTACAGTCACATGGCTACACCTTC.